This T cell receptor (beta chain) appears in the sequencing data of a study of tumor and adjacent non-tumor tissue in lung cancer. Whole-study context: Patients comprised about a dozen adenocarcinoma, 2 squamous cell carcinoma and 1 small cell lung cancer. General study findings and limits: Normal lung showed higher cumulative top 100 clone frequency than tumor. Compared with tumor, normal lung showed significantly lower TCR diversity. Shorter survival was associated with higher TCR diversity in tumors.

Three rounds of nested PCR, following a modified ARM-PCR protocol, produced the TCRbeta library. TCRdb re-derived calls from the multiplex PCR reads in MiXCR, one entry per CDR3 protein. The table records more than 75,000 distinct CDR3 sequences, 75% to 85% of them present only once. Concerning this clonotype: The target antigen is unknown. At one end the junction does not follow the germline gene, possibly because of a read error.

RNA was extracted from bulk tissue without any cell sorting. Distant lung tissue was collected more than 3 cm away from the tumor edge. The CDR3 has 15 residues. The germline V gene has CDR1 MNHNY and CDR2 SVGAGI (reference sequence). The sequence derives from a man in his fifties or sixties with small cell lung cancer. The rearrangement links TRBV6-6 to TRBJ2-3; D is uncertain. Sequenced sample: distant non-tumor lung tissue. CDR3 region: CVSSSHSDSGDTQYF. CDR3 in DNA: TGTGTCAGCAGTAGTCACTCTGATTCAGGAGACACGCAGTATTTT.